Listed here are 10 T cell receptor beta chains from one sample, sequenced in a study of cytomegalovirus exposure and HLA in healthy donors listed by TCRdb under 2017. Library prep was done by the immunoSEQ multiplex PCR assay. The table was pulled from immuneACCESS by TCRdb, which kept in-frame rearrangements only. Such tables lose some clones; where checked, under half of the loss comes from unresolved V genes, and the rest has no known cause. Within this sample are fewer than 130,000 clones, with around 90% of them counted one time only. The ten largest clonotypes hold 1.9% of the sample. The sequencing sample was made of PBMCs. These TCRs come from a woman in her late teens or twenties in good health and CMV-seronegative.

The V call is TRBV7-2, the J call TRBJ1-1, with 7 nucleotides matching TRBD1. Trimming took 5 bases from V and 4 from J; bases not matched to a gene: 10. This CDR3 spans 15 amino acids. Per the germline V gene, CDR1 is SGHTA and CDR2 is FQGNSA. The CDR3 coding sequence is TGTGCCAGCAGCGTTAGACAGGGTGAACTCACTGAAGCTTTCTTT. This encodes CASSVRQGELTEAFF.

This sequence joins TRBV2 and TRBJ1-1; 7 positions agree with TRBD1. Per the germline V gene, CDR1 is SNHLY and CDR2 is FYNNEI. With 0 bases clipped from V and 2 bases from J, the junction kept 3 bases outside the gene matches. This CDR3 spans 15 amino acids. CDR3 amino acids: CASSEAYRGNTEAFF. CDR3 DNA sequence: TGTGCCAGCAGTGAAGCTTACAGGGGAAACACTGAAGCTTTCTTT.

This rearrangement joins TRBV6-5 to TRBJ2-5; a possible D gene is TRBD1 (5 bases). Per germline, CDR1 MNHEY and CDR2 SVGAGI. V shed 5 bases and J shed 5 bases, with 9 bases lying between them. This CDR3 contains 12 residues. Here the CDR3 DNA reads TGTGCCAGCAGTGTGCAGGGTGAGACCCAGTACTTC. Amino acid sequence: CASSVQGETQYF.

The chain employs TRBV19 and TRBJ1-2, with 8 bases aligning to TRBD1. CDR1 LNHDA and CDR2 SQIVND come from the germline V gene (reference sequence). The CDR3 spans 15 residues. J was trimmed by 4 bases and V by 2 bases; bases with no gene match: 6. CDR3 bases: TGTGCCAGTAGTATATTGACAGGGGCTGGCTATGGCTACACCTTC. Translating it yields CASSILTGAGYGYTF.

This chain joins TRBV28 and TRBJ1-4; 11 bases match TRBD1. The germline gives CDR1 MDHEN, CDR2 SYDVKM. V trimming: 5 bases; J trimming: 8 bases; junction bases outside the gene matches: 7. This CDR3 region has 15 residues. CDR3 residues: CASSDLDRGREKLFF. CDR3 bases: TGTGCCAGCAGTGACCTGGACAGGGGGCGGGAAAAACTGTTTTTT. The variable domain in full, with the rest retrieved from reference TRBV28 and TRBJ1-4, is DVKVTQSSRYLVKRTGEKVFLECVQDMDHENMFWYRQDPGLGLRLIYFSYDVKMKEKGDIPEGYSVSREKKERFSLILESASTNQTSMYLCASSDLDRGREKLFFGSGTQLSVL.

CDR3 sequence: CASSPGQYVYGYTF. DNA for the CDR3: TGTGCCAGCAGCCCGGGACAGTACGTCTATGGCTACACCTTC. The V gene is TRBV27, the J gene TRBJ1-2, with 7 bases lining up with TRBD1. The CDR3 has 14 amino acids. The germline V gene has CDR1 MNHEY and CDR2 SMNVEV (reference sequence). Unmatched junction bases numbered 8, after V lost 6 bases and J lost 4 bases.

This chain uses TRBV15 with TRBJ2-2, with 13 bases matching TRBD2. Germline V gene lookup returns CDR1 LNHNV and CDR2 YYDKDF (reference sequence). Trimming took 1 base from V and 3 from J; bases not matched to a gene: 5. CDR3 length: 18 residues. CDR3 nucleotides: TGTGCCACCAGCAGAGCCGGGACTAGCGGGATTTACACCGGGGAGCTGTTTTTT. As protein: CATSRAGTSGIYTGELFF.

A single count supports this clone. V gene TRBV5-1 combines with J gene TRBJ2-5; 12 positions match TRBD2. V was pared by 4 bases and J by 0 bases, with 7 bases of the junction left unmatched. Germline CDR1 is SGHRS and CDR2 is YFSETQ. The CDR3 spans 17 residues. CDR3 in DNA: TGCGCCAGCAGCCTTCACCGACTAGCGGGAGACCAAGAGACCCAGTACTTC. Residues: CASSLHRLAGDQETQYF.

This chain connects TRBV28 to TRBJ2-5; no definite D call. Per the germline V gene, CDR1 is MDHEN and CDR2 is SYDVKM. CDR3 length equals 13 residues. V was cut by 8 bases and J by 3 bases, with 13 bases left in between. The DNA of the CDR3 is TGTGCCAGCCAATACGACCTAGAAGAGACCCAGTACTTC. Residues: CASQYDLEETQYF.

The CDR3 here is CASSFWTETYGYTF. DNA of the CDR3: TGTGCCAGCAGCTTCTGGACAGAGACCTATGGCTACACCTTC. The rearrangement joins TRBV7-3 to TRBJ1-2, with TRBD1 as a possible D gene (6 bases). Germline V lookup: CDR1 SGHTA, CDR2 FQGTGA. V lost 3 bases to trimming and J lost 4 bases, with 12 bases between them. CDR3 length: 14 amino acids.